A selection of T cell receptor beta chains follows, all from one sample in a study of T cell responses to AZD1222 COVID-19 vaccine. Clones were sequenced by immunoSEQ multiplex PCR, and TCRdb holds only the in-frame ones, with some missing. The sample carries 75,000 to 100,000 clones, about 86% recorded once. Specimen: peripheral blood, collected on day 0 of MenACWY control vaccination. These receptors all stem from an adult in good health. Both conserved end residues are part of each CDR3. A D gene is named only where the DNA matches it firmly. Expanded clones get a size class; other rows say once, few or many, or leave the size out.

clone_size j_call v_call d_call cdr3_aa cdr3_nt
. TRBJ1-2 TRBV7-2 . CASSLDHWPQATYGYTF TGTGCCAGCAGCTTAGATCATTGGCCTCAGGCGACCTATGGCTACACCTTC
. TRBJ2-5 TRBV7-9 . CASSFGAVFSSGETQYF TGTGCCAGCAGTTTCGGGGCCGTTTTCTCCTCGGGGGAGACCCAGTACTTC
. TRBJ2-3 TRBV7-9 . CASSPDIDTQYF TGTGCCAGCAGTCCGGACATCGATACGCAGTATTTT
. TRBJ2-3 TRBV5-6 . CASSLVTTGPSTDTQYF TGTGCCAGCAGCTTGGTGACGACAGGCCCAAGCACAGATACGCAGTATTTT
. TRBJ2-5 TRBV6-6 . CASSYVQQETQYF TGTGCCAGCAGTTACGTCCAGCAAGAGACCCAGTACTTC
. TRBJ1-3 TRBV5-1 TRBD1 CASSEGTGFSGNTIYF TGCGCCAGCTCGGAGGGGACAGGGTTCTCTGGAAACACCATATATTTT
. TRBJ2-5 TRBV18 TRBD1 CASSPLQGTQETQYF TGTGCCAGCTCACCCTTACAGGGGACCCAAGAGACCCAGTACTTC
. TRBJ1-3 TRBV6-1 . CASSEARVPSGNTIYF TGTGCCAGCAGTGAAGCTCGAGTCCCCTCTGGAAACACCATATATTTT
. TRBJ1-4 TRBV3-1/TRBV3-2 TRBD1 CASSLSGTGSEKLFF TGTGCCAGCAGCCTTTCCGGGACAGGGAGCGAAAAACTGTTTTTT
. TRBJ2-7 TRBV5-5 . CASTFWTASSYEQYF TGTGCCAGCACCTTTTGGACGGCCAGTTCCTACGAGCAGTACTTC
few TRBJ1-1 TRBV12-3/TRBV12-4 . CASTVAVNTEAFF TGTGCCAGCACCGTAGCGGTGAACACTGAAGCTTTCTTT
. TRBJ1-4 TRBV2 . CASREGATTNEKLFF TGTGCCAGCAGGGAAGGGGCGACTACTAATGAAAAACTGTTTTTT
once TRBJ2-2 TRBV10-3 . CAISESLGDSRVRRAGELFF TGTGCCATCAGTGAGTCGCTGGGTGATAGCAGGGTCCGGAGAGCCGGGGAGCTGTTTTTT
. TRBJ1-1 TRBV15 . CATSRDRNSEAFF TGTGCCACCAGCAGAGATAGGAACTCTGAAGCTTTCTTT
. TRBJ2-5 TRBV6-5 . CASSPLGLSSETQYF TGTGCCAGCAGCCCCCTGGGCCTGTCCAGCGAGACCCAGTACTTC
. TRBJ2-1 TRBV19 . CATLGRAAYNEQFF TGTGCCACCCTGGGCAGGGCGGCCTACAATGAGCAGTTCTTC
. TRBJ2-3 TRBV5-1 . CASSFNREGFSTDTQYF TGCGCCAGCAGCTTTAACAGGGAGGGCTTTAGCACAGATACGCAGTATTTT
. TRBJ1-1 TRBV6-2/TRBV6-3 . CASSHRDDTEAFF TGTGCCAGCAGTCACCGGGATGACACTGAAGCTTTCTTT
. TRBJ2-5 TRBV5-6 TRBD1 CASSFDRDWETQYF TGTGCCAGCAGCTTTGACAGGGATTGGGAGACCCAGTACTTC
. TRBJ2-5 TRBV5-1 . CASSFEGRSGTQYF TGCGCCAGCAGCTTTGAGGGCCGGAGCGGGACCCAGTACTTC
. TRBJ1-1 TRBV5-8 . CASSGSTGTRNTEAFF TGTGCCAGCAGCGGATCAACCGGGACGAGGAACACTGAAGCTTTCTTT
. TRBJ1-4 TRBV4-3 TRBD1 CASSQDPRRTGGREKLFF TGCGCCAGCAGCCAAGATCCCCGACGGACAGGGGGTCGTGAAAAACTGTTTTTT
. TRBJ2-7 TRBV12-3/TRBV12-4 . CASSFQGNEQYF TGTGCCAGCAGTTTTCAAGGTAACGAGCAGTACTTC
. TRBJ1-1 TRBV5-1 . CASSFGQNTEAFF TGCGCCAGCAGCTTTGGACAGAACACTGAAGCTTTCTTT
. TRBJ1-5 TRBV7-2 TRBD1 CASSSTGDQPQHF TGTGCCAGCAGCTCAACAGGGGATCAGCCCCAGCATTTT
. TRBJ1-5 TRBV7-2 TRBD1 CASSFQGGQPQHF TGTGCCAGCAGCTTTCAGGGGGGTCAGCCCCAGCATTTT
. TRBJ1-4 TRBV28 . CASSSPGPNEKLFF TGTGCCAGCAGTTCCCCGGGGCCTAATGAAAAACTGTTTTTT
. TRBJ1-1 TRBV5-1 . CASSLRTSDNTEAFF TGCGCCAGCAGCTTACGGACAAGTGACAACACTGAAGCTTTCTTT
. TRBJ1-2 TRBV4-2 . CASSQERSWVVSNYGYTF TGTGCCAGCAGCCAAGAACGATCATGGGTGGTCTCTAACTATGGCTACACCTTC
. TRBJ2-7 TRBV11-2 TRBD1 CASSSGQPMTYEQYF TGTGCCAGCAGCTCGGGACAGCCTATGACCTACGAGCAGTACTTC
. TRBJ1-2 TRBV7-2 . CASSLSQGSAYGYTF TGTGCCAGCAGCTTATCTCAGGGGTCAGCATATGGCTACACCTTC
. TRBJ2-5 TRBV7-3 TRBD1 CASSSPGGLYQETQYF TGTGCCAGCAGCTCGCCAGGGGGCTTGTACCAAGAGACCCAGTACTTC
once TRBJ2-7 TRBV7-8 TRBD1 CASSSDRASYEQYF TGTGCCAGCAGCTCCGACAGGGCCTCCTACGAGCAGTACTTC
. TRBJ1-6 TRBV19 TRBD1 CASSIQASGGGDSPLHF TGTGCCAGTAGTATTCAGGCCTCTGGAGGGGGCGATTCACCCCTCCACTTT
. TRBJ1-4 TRBV5-5 . CASSSGKQAGQMEKLFF TGTGCCAGCAGCTCCGGGAAGCAGGCGGGACAAATGGAAAAACTGTTTTTT
. TRBJ1-1 TRBV21-1 . CASSRGNTEAFF TGTGCCAGCAGCCGGGGGAACACTGAAGCTTTCTTT
. TRBJ1-5 TRBV18 . CASSRDRLGNQPQHF TGTGCCAGCTCAAGGGACCGGTTGGGCAATCAGCCCCAGCATTTT
. TRBJ1-4 TRBV6-4 . CASSDSRPRVEKLFF TGTGCCAGCAGTGACTCGAGGCCGAGAGTTGAAAAACTGTTTTTT
. TRBJ1-2 TRBV5-6 . CASSLGATRANYGYTF TGTGCCAGCAGCTTAGGGGCCACCAGAGCTAACTATGGCTACACCTTC
. TRBJ2-2 TRBV28 . CASSLAGELFF TGTGCCAGCAGTTTAGCCGGGGAGCTGTTTTTT
. TRBJ2-5 TRBV6-5 . CASRPLLGAQETQYF TGTGCCAGCAGACCCCTACTAGGTGCCCAAGAGACCCAGTACTTC